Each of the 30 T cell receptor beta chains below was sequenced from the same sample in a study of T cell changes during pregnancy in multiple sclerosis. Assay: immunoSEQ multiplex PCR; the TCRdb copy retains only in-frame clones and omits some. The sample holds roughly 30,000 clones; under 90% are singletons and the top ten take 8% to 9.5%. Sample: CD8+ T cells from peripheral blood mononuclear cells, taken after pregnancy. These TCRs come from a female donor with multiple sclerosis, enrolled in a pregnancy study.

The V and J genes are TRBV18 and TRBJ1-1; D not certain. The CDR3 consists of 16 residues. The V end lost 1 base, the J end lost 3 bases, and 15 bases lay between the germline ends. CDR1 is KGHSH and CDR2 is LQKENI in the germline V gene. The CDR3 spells CASSPRMGFGDTEAFF. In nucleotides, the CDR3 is TGTGCCAGCTCACCACGGATGGGTTTCGGGGACACTGAAGCTTTCTTT.

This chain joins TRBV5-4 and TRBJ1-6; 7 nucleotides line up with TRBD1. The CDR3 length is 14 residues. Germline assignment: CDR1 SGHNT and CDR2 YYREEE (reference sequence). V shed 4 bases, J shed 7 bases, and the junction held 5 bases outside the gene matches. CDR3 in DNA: TGTGCCAGCAGCATAGACAGGGCCAATTCACCCCTCCACTTT. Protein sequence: CASSIDRANSPLHF.

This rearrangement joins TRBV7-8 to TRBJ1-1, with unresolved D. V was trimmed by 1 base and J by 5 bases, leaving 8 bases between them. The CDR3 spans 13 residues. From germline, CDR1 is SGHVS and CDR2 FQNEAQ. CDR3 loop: CASSLGHPTEAFF. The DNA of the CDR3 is TGTGCCAGCAGCTTAGGACACCCTACTGAAGCTTTCTTT.

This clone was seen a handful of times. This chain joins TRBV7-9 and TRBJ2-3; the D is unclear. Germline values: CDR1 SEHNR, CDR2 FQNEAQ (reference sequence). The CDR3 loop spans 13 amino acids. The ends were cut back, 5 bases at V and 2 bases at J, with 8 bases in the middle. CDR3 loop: CASSILATDTQYF. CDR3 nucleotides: TGTGCCAGCAGCATCTTAGCCACAGATACGCAGTATTTT.

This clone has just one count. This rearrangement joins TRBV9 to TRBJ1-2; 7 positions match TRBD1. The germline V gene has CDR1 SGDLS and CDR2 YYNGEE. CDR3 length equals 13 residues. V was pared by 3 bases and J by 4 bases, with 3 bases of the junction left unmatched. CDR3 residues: CASSAGTVYGYTF. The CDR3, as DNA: TGTGCCAGCAGCGCCGGGACAGTCTATGGCTACACCTTC.

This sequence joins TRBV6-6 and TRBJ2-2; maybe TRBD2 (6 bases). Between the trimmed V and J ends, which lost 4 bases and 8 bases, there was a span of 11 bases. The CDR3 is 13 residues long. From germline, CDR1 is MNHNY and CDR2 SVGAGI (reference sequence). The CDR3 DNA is TGTGCCAGCAGTTTCGGACTACCTGGGGAGCTGTTTTTT. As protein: CASSFGLPGELFF.

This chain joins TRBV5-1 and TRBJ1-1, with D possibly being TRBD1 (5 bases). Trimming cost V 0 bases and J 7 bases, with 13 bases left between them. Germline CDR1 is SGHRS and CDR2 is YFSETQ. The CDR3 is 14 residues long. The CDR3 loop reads CASSLAGGEGEAFF. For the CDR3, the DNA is TGCGCCAGCAGCTTGGCCGGGGGTGAAGGTGAAGCTTTCTTT.

The CDR3 DNA sequence: TGTGCCTGGAGTGTAGGGGGGGGATCCCACGAGCAGTACTTC. This translates into CAWSVGGGSHEQYF. The chain joins TRBV30 to TRBJ2-7, with a weak D call TRBD2 (7 bases). The germline CDR1 and CDR2 sequences are GTSNPN and SVGIG (reference sequence). The CDR3 covers 14 residues. With 0 bases removed from V and 5 bases from J, the gap between germline ends came to 14 bases. Full variable domain (remainder filled in from reference TRBV30 and TRBJ2-7): SQTIHQWPATLVQPVGSPLSLECTVEGTSNPNLYWYRQAAGRGLQLLFYSVGIGQISSEVPQNLSASRPQDRQFILSSKKLLLSDSGFYLCAWSVGGGSHEQYFGPGTRLTVT.

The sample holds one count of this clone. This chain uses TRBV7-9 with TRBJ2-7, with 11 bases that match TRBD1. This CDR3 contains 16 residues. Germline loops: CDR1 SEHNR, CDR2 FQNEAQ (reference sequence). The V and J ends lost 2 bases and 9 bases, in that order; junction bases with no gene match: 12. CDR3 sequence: CASSLTGWTGGYTQYF. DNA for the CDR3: TGTGCCAGCAGCTTAACGGGGTGGACAGGGGGCTATACGCAGTACTTC. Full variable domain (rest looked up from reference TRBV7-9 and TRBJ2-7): DTGVSQNPRHKITKRGQNVTFRCDPISEHNRLYWYRQTLGQGPEFLTYFQNEAQLEKSRLLSDRFSAERPKGSFSTLEIQRTEQGDSAMYLCASSLTGWTGGYTQYFGPGTRLTVT.

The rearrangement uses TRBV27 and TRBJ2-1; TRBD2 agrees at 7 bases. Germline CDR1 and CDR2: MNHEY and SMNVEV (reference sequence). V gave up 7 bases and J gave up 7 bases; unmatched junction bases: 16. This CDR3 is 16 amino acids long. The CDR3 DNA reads TGTGCCAGCACCGTCAACCGGGACTACCTTAGGAATGAGCAGTTCTTC. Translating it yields CASTVNRDYLRNEQFF.

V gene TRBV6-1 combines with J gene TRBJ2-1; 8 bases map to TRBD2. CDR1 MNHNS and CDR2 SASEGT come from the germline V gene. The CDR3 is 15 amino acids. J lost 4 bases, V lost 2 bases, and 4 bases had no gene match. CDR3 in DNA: TGTGCCAGCAGTGAAACCAGCGGGGGATACAATGAGCAGTTCTTC. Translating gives CASSETSGGYNEQFF.

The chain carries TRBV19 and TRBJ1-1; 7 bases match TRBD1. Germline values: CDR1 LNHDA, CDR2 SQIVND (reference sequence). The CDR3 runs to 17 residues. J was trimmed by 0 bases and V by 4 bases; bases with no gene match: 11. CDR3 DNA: TGTGCCAGTAGTAGCTTACCGGGACAGTCAATGAACACTGAAGCTTTCTTT. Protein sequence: CASSSLPGQSMNTEAFF.

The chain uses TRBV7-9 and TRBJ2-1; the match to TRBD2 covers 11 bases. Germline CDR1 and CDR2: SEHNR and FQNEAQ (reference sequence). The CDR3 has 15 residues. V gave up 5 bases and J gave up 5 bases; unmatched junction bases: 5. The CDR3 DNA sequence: TGTGCCAGCAGCCCACTAGCGGGGGCCCACAATGAGCAGTTCTTC. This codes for CASSPLAGAHNEQFF. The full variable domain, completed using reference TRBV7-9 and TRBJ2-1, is DTGVSQNPRHKITKRGQNVTFRCDPISEHNRLYWYRQTLGQGPEFLTYFQNEAQLEKSRLLSDRFSAERPKGSFSTLEIQRTEQGDSAMYLCASSPLAGAHNEQFFGPGTRLTVL.

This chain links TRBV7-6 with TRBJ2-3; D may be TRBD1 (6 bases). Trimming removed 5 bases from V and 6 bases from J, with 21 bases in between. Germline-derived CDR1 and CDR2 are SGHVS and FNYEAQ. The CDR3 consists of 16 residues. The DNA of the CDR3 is TGTGCCAGCAGCCTCAGGCTCACAGGGCCATTCGATACGCAGTATTTT. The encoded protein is CASSLRLTGPFDTQYF.

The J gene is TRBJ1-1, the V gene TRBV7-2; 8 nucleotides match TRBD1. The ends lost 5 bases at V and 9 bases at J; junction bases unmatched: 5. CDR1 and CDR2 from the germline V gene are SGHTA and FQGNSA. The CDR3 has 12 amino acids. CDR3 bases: TGTGCCAGCAGCCCGGGACAGGTGAAAGCTTTCTTT. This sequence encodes CASSPGQVKAFF.

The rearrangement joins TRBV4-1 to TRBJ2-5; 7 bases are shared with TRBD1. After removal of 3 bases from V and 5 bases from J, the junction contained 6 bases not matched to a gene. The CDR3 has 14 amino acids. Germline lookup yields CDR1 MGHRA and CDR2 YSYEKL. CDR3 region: CASSQPTGWETQYF. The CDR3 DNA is TGCGCCAGCAGCCAGCCGACAGGGTGGGAGACCCAGTACTTC.

CDR3 sequence: CASSLGTGTEAFF. CDR3 in DNA: TGTGCCAGCAGCCTCGGTACAGGTACTGAAGCTTTCTTT. The chain carries TRBV11-2 and TRBJ1-1, with D perhaps TRBD1 (5 bases). Germline V CDR1 and CDR2: SGHAT, FQNNGV. The CDR3 consists of 13 residues. V lost 5 bases to trimming and J lost 5 bases, with 12 bases between them.

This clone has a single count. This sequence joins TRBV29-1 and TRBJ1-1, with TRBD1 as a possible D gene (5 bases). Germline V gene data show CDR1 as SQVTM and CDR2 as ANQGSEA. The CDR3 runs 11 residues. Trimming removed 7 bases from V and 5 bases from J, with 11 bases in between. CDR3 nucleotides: TGCAGCGACGGCCGGGGGACTGAAGCTTTCTTT. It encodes CSDGRGTEAFF.

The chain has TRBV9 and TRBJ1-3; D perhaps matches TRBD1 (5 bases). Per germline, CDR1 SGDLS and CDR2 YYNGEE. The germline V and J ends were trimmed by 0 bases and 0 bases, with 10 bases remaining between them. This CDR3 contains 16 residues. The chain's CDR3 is CASSVVGGASGNTIYF. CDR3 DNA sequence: TGTGCCAGCAGCGTAGTCGGAGGGGCCTCTGGAAACACCATATATTTT.

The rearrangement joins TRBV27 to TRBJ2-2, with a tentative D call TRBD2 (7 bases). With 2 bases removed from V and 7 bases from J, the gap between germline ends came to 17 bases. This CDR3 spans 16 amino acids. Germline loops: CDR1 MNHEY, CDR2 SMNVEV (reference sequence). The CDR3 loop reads CASSLVRRGLGGELFF. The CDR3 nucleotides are TGTGCCAGCAGTTTAGTTCGGCGGGGGCTAGGCGGGGAGCTGTTTTTT.

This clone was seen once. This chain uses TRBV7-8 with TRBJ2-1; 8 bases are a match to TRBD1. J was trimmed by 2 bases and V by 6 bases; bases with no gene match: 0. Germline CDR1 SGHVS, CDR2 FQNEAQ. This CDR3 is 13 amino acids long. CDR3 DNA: TGTGCCAGCAGGACAGGGGCCTACAATGAGCAGTTCTTC. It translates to CASRTGAYNEQFF.

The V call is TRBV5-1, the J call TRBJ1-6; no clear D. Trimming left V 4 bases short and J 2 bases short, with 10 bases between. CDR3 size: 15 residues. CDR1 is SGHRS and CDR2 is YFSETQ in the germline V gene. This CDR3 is CASSTTSPYNSPLHF. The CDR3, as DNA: TGCGCCAGCAGCACCACAAGTCCCTATAATTCACCCCTCCACTTT.

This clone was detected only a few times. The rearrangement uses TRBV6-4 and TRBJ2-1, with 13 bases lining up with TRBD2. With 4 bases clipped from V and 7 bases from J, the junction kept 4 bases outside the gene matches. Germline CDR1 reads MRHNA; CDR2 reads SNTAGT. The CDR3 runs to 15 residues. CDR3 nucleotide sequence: TGTGCCAGCAGTGGTACTAGCGGGGGGGTAAATGAGCAGTTCTTC. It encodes CASSGTSGGVNEQFF.

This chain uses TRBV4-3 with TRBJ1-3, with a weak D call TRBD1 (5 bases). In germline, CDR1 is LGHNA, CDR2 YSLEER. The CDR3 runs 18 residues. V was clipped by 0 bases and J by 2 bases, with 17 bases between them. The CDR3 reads CASSQDRAGWEAGNTIYF. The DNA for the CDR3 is TGCGCCAGCAGCCAAGATCGGGCAGGGTGGGAAGCTGGAAACACCATATATTTT.

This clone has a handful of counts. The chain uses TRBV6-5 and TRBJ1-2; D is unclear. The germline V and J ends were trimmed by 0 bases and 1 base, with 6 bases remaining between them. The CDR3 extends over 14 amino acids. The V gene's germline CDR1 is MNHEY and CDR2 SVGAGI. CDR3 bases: TGTGCCAGCAGTTACTCGGCCCTTAACTATGGCTACACCTTC. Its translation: CASSYSALNYGYTF.

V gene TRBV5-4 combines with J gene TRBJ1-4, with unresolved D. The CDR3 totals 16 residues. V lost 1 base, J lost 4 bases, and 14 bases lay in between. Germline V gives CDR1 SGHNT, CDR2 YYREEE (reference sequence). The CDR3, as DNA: TGTGCCAGCAGCTTGTTTCCCAGAAAGAATAATGAAAAACTGTTTTTT. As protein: CASSLFPRKNNEKLFF.

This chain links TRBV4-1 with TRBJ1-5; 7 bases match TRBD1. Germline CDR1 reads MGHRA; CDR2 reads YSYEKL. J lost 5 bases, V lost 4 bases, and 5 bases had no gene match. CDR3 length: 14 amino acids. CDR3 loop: CASSLGTVDQPQHF. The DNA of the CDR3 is TGCGCCAGCAGCCTAGGGACAGTAGATCAGCCCCAGCATTTT.

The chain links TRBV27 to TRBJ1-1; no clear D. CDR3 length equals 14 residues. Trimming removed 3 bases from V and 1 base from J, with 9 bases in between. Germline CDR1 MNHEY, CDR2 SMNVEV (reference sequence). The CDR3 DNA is TGTGCCAGCAGTTTCTCCTCCTCGAACACTGAAGCTTTCTTT. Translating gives CASSFSSSNTEAFF.

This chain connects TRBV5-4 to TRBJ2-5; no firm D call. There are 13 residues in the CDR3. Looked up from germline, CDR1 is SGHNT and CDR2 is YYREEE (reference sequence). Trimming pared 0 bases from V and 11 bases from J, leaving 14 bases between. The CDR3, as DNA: TGTGCCAGCAGCTTGGAAGGCAGGATCGTGCAGTACTTC. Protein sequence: CASSLEGRIVQYF.

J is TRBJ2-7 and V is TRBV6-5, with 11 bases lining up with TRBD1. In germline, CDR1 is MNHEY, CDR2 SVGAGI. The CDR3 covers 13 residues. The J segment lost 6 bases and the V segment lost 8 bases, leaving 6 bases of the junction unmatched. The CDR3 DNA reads TGTGCCAGCGGGTGGGACAGGGGGGCCGAGCAGTACTTC. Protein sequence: CASGWDRGAEQYF.